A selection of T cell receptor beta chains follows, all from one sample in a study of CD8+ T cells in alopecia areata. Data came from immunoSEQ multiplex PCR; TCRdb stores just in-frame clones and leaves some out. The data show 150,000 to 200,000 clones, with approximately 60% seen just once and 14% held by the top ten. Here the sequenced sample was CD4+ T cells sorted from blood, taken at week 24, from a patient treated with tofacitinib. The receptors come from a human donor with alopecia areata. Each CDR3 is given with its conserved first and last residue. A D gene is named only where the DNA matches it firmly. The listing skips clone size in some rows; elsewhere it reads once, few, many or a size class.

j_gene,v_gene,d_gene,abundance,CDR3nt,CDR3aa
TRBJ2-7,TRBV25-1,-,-,TGTGCCAGCAGTTGGGGCCAAGCCTACGAGCAGTACTTC,CASSWGQAYEQYF
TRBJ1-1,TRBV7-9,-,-,TGTGCCAGCAGCCCCCTGACAGGAAACACTGAAGCTTTCTTT,CASSPLTGNTEAFF
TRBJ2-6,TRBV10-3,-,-,TGTGCCCACCTGTCGAGCGTGACCAACGTCCTGACTTTC,CAHLSSVTNVLTF
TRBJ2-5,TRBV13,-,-,TGTGCCAGCAGCTCCCCTGCCCGGGAGACCCAGTACTTC,CASSSPARETQYF
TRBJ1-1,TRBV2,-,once,TGTGCCAGCATAATTATGAGGGACACTGAAGCTTTCTTT,CASIIMRDTEAFF
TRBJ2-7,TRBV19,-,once,TGTGCCAGTAGATCTAGACAGGCCTACGAGCAGTACTTC,CASRSRQAYEQYF
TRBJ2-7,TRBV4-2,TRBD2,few,TGTGCCAGCAGCCCGCGGAAGACTAGCGGGGGAGACGAGCAGTACTTC,CASSPRKTSGGDEQYF
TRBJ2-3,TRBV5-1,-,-,TGCGCCAGCAGCCCCCGGATGGCGGCCGCTAGAGATACGCAGTATTTT,CASSPRMAAARDTQYF
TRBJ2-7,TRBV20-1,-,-,TGCAGTGTGAACAGGGCGTACGAGCAGTACTTC,CSVNRAYEQYF
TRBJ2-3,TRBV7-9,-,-,TGTGCCAGCAGGACCTCTGCCGCAGATACGCAGTATTTT,CASRTSAADTQYF
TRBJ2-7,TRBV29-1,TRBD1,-,TGCAGCGCGGGACAGAGTGGCGAGCAGTACTTC,CSAGQSGEQYF
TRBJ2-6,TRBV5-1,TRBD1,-,TGCGCCAGCAGCGTCCGGGACAGAGGATTGAGGACTGGGGCCAACGTCCTGACTTTC,CASSVRDRGLRTGANVLTF
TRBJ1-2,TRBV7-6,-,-,TGTGCCAGCAGCCCCTCGACAGGATTTGGCTACACCTTC,CASSPSTGFGYTF
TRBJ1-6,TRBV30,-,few,TGTGCCTGGAGTGAACCCGGGACCCTAGGCTCCCGATATAATTCACCCCTCCACTTT,CAWSEPGTLGSRYNSPLHF
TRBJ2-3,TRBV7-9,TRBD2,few,TGTGCCAGCAGCTTAGTCCTAGCGGTGAGCACAGATACGCAGTATTTT,CASSLVLAVSTDTQYF
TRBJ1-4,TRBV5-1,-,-,TGCGCCAGCAGCTTCACGGACGGGTTTAATGAAAAACTGTTTTTT,CASSFTDGFNEKLFF
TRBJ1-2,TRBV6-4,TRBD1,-,TGTGCCAGCAGCCACCCATTGGACAGGGGGTCGGACTATGGCTACACCTTC,CASSHPLDRGSDYGYTF
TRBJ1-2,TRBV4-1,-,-,TGCGCCAGCAGCCAAGGTTTGTGGGTTGGTGGAACCTTC,CASSQGLWVGGTF
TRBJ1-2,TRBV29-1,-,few,TGCAGCGTTGAAGGTCAGGGACGCGGCTACACCTTC,CSVEGQGRGYTF
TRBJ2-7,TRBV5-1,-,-,TGCGCCAGCAAACGAGACAGGAATCCTACGAGGGAGCAGTACTTC,CASKRDRNPTREQYF
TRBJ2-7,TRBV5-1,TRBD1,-,TGCGCCAGCAGCTTGCCCGGGACAGGGGCCTACGAGCAGTACTTC,CASSLPGTGAYEQYF
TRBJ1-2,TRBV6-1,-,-,TGTGCCAGCAGTGAAGGGGAGAATACTAACTATGGCTACACCTTC,CASSEGENTNYGYTF
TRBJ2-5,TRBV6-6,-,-,TGTGCCAGCAGTTTAAATAACCAAGAGACCCAGTACTTC,CASSLNNQETQYF
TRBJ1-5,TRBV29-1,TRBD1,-,TGCAGCGTTGGGACAGGTGAATTGCGGACCCAGCATTTT,CSVGTGELRTQHF
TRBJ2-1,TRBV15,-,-,TGTGCCACCAGCAGAGATCGGGTTGGGGCTATGAATGAGCAGTTCTTC,CATSRDRVGAMNEQFF
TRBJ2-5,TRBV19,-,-,TGTGCCAGTGGGCCTCAGGGAACAGAGACCCAGTACTTC,CASGPQGTETQYF
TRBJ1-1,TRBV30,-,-,TGTGCCTGGAGTGTAGGGGGTAGCACTGAAGCTTTCTTT,CAWSVGGSTEAFF
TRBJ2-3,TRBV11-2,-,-,TGTGCCAGCAGCCAATCGGTGGGGGATACGCAGTATTTT,CASSQSVGDTQYF
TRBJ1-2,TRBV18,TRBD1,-,TGTGCCAGCTCACCCGCAGGGGGCAATAACTATGGCTACACCTTC,CASSPAGGNNYGYTF